The clone carrying this T cell receptor beta chain was recorded at least ten times. Its target is unknown. The CDR3 regions of TCR beta were amplified from RNA transcripts. Using the HTBI primer set, a first-round RT-PCR was run on the TCR CDR3. TCRdb reprocessed the multiplex PCR reads with MiXCR, giving one entry per CDR3 protein. This sample has about 580,000 distinct CDR3 sequences, with roughly 14% found just once. Germline lookup yields CDR1 SGHVS and CDR2 FQNEAQ. This CDR3 region has 14 residues. Trimming took 3 bases from V and 6 from J; bases not matched to a gene: 3. Clinical symptoms, serum thyroxine and TRAb, thyroid ultrasound and orbital computed tomography were used for the diagnoses. Ahead of any ophthalmopathy symptoms, the blood sample was obtained at the first diagnosis of hyperthyroidism. The sample comes from a study of T cells in Graves' hyperthyroidism and ophthalmopathy. Whole-study findings and limits: Ophthalmopathy was distinguished from stable hyperthyroidism by 13 V-J signatures. Blood also contained most expanded thyroid clonotypes above 0.001.

The sequencing input was blood. The chain is built from TRBV7-8 and TRBJ2-2, with 8 bases fitting TRBD2. The receptor was isolated from a woman under 40 with Graves' hyperthyroidism that later progressed to Graves' ophthalmopathy. This chain's CDR3 is CASSLIGRAGELFF. For the CDR3, the DNA is TGTGCCAGCAGCTTGATCGGGAGGGCCGGGGAGCTGTTTTTT.